The rows below give T cell receptor beta chains drawn from one sample of a study of a mutant IDH1 vaccine in newly diagnosed glioma. Some clones are missing from TCRdb's copy, which holds only in-frame ones; the method was immunoSEQ multiplex PCR. The sample records approximately 31,000 clones, around 81% being singletons. Their cognate antigens are unknown. The sequencing here drew on PBMCs, taken from a glioma patient whose treatment included an IDH1 peptide vaccine. The receptors shown here come from a man aged 25-45 years with glioma. The CDR3 runs from the conserved cysteine through the conserved F or W. Fields, in order: clone size, D gene, V gene, J gene, CDR3 protein, CDR3 DNA. A D gene is named only where the DNA matches it firmly. The size field is filled for only some rows; it gives once, few, many or a size class.

abundance: -; d_gene: -; v_gene: TRBV4-1; j_gene: TRBJ1-5; CDR3aa: CASSQDGVREPQHF; CDR3nt: TGCGCCAGCAGCCAAGATGGCGTAAGAGAGCCCCAGCATTTT
abundance: few; d_gene: -; v_gene: TRBV6-1; j_gene: TRBJ1-5; CDR3aa: CASSEITGLGQPQHF; CDR3nt: TGTGCCAGCAGTGAAATTACAGGGTTGGGTCAGCCCCAGCATTTT
abundance: once; d_gene: TRBD2; v_gene: TRBV19; j_gene: TRBJ2-5; CDR3aa: CASSAFGGGQETQYF; CDR3nt: TGTGCCAGTAGTGCCTTTGGCGGGGGGCAAGAGACCCAGTACTTC
abundance: -; d_gene: -; v_gene: TRBV11-1; j_gene: TRBJ2-1; CDR3aa: CASSQGRLGEQFF; CDR3nt: TGTGCCAGCAGCCAAGGACGGTTGGGTGAGCAGTTCTTC
abundance: once; d_gene: -; v_gene: TRBV20-1; j_gene: TRBJ2-7; CDR3aa: CSAVRGKQYF; CDR3nt: TGCAGTGCCGTTCGGGGGAAGCAGTACTTC
abundance: -; d_gene: TRBD1; v_gene: TRBV5-1; j_gene: TRBJ1-1; CDR3aa: CASSSKGQGGTEAFF; CDR3nt: TGCGCCAGCAGCTCCAAGGGACAGGGAGGCACTGAAGCTTTCTTT
abundance: -; d_gene: TRBD1; v_gene: TRBV29-1; j_gene: TRBJ1-2; CDR3aa: CSVEDDRAANYGYTF; CDR3nt: TGCAGCGTTGAAGATGACAGGGCTGCTAACTATGGCTACACCTTC
abundance: -; d_gene: TRBD2; v_gene: TRBV5-1; j_gene: TRBJ2-7; CDR3aa: CASSLSGRFYEQYF; CDR3nt: TGCGCCAGCAGCCTTAGCGGGAGATTCTACGAGCAGTACTTC
abundance: -; d_gene: -; v_gene: TRBV5-1; j_gene: TRBJ2-7; CDR3aa: CASTDETGINEQYF; CDR3nt: TGCGCCAGCACCGACGAGACAGGCATTAACGAGCAGTACTTC
abundance: -; d_gene: -; v_gene: TRBV18; j_gene: TRBJ1-5; CDR3aa: CASSPKGPTQPQHF; CDR3nt: TGTGCCAGCTCACCAAAAGGTCCTACTCAGCCCCAGCATTTT
abundance: -; d_gene: -; v_gene: TRBV5-1; j_gene: TRBJ2-1; CDR3aa: CASSLVYNEQFF; CDR3nt: TGCGCCAGCAGCTTGGTCTACAATGAGCAGTTCTTC
abundance: -; d_gene: TRBD1; v_gene: TRBV5-1; j_gene: TRBJ2-6; CDR3aa: CASSPYRGVPGANVLTF; CDR3nt: TGCGCCAGCAGCCCATACAGGGGGGTCCCTGGGGCCAACGTCCTGACTTTC
abundance: -; d_gene: -; v_gene: TRBV7-2; j_gene: TRBJ1-6; CDR3aa: CASSTRGVWNSPLHF; CDR3nt: TGTGCCAGCAGCACCCGTGGGGTTTGGAATTCACCCCTCCACTTT
abundance: -; d_gene: -; v_gene: TRBV5-4; j_gene: TRBJ1-1; CDR3aa: CASSFWVGNTEAFF; CDR3nt: TGTGCCAGCAGCTTCTGGGTGGGTAACACTGAAGCTTTCTTT
abundance: -; d_gene: TRBD1; v_gene: TRBV7-2; j_gene: TRBJ2-5; CDR3aa: CASSLSWAGGETQYF; CDR3nt: TGTGCCAGCAGCCTAAGTTGGGCAGGGGGAGAGACCCAGTACTTC
abundance: -; d_gene: -; v_gene: TRBV6-1; j_gene: TRBJ2-5; CDR3aa: CANAPQREETQYF; CDR3nt: TGTGCCAACGCCCCCCAAAGGGAAGAGACCCAGTACTTC
abundance: once; d_gene: TRBD2; v_gene: TRBV18; j_gene: TRBJ2-1; CDR3aa: CASSPPIIAGGNEQFF; CDR3nt: TGTGCCAGCTCACCACCGATAATAGCGGGGGGCAATGAGCAGTTCTTC
abundance: few; d_gene: TRBD1; v_gene: TRBV18; j_gene: TRBJ1-1; CDR3aa: CASSEGQGTEAFF; CDR3nt: TGTGCCAGCTCTGAAGGACAGGGGACTGAAGCTTTCTTT
abundance: few; d_gene: TRBD1; v_gene: TRBV6-1; j_gene: TRBJ1-6; CDR3aa: CASSRGQGNSPLHF; CDR3nt: TGTGCCAGCTCTAGGGGACAGGGAAATTCACCCCTCCACTTT
abundance: -; d_gene: -; v_gene: TRBV6-6; j_gene: TRBJ1-1; CDR3aa: CASSYAPGLNTEAFF; CDR3nt: TGTGCCAGCAGTTACGCCCCGGGATTGAACACTGAAGCTTTCTTT
abundance: -; d_gene: -; v_gene: TRBV30; j_gene: TRBJ1-1; CDR3aa: CAWSVLAGAHTEAFF; CDR3nt: TGTGCCTGGAGTGTGTTGGCGGGGGCTCACACTGAAGCTTTCTTT
abundance: -; d_gene: TRBD1; v_gene: TRBV12-5; j_gene: TRBJ2-7; CDR3aa: CASASRTAGDRGRASYEQYF; CDR3nt: TGTGCTAGTGCCTCGCGGACGGCTGGCGACAGGGGGCGGGCCTCCTACGAGCAGTACTTC
abundance: once; d_gene: TRBD2; v_gene: TRBV2; j_gene: TRBJ2-1; CDR3aa: CASTVLAGIPYNEQFF; CDR3nt: TGTGCCAGCACCGTACTAGCGGGAATCCCCTACAATGAGCAGTTCTTC
abundance: -; d_gene: -; v_gene: TRBV7-2; j_gene: TRBJ1-2; CDR3aa: CASSFTRATNYGYTF; CDR3nt: TGTGCCAGCAGCTTTACACGGGCAACTAACTATGGCTACACCTTC
abundance: once; d_gene: TRBD1; v_gene: TRBV6-5; j_gene: TRBJ1-5; CDR3aa: CASSRGRQGGQPQHF; CDR3nt: TGTGCCAGCAGTAGGGGGCGACAGGGCGGTCAGCCCCAGCATTTT
abundance: -; d_gene: -; v_gene: TRBV4-3; j_gene: TRBJ1-2; CDR3aa: CASSQAPGSVGYTF; CDR3nt: TGCGCCAGCAGCCAAGCCCCGGGTAGTGTGGGCTACACCTTC
abundance: -; d_gene: -; v_gene: TRBV5-1; j_gene: TRBJ2-3; CDR3aa: CASSLVEDTQYF; CDR3nt: TGCGCCAGCAGCTTGGTCGAAGATACGCAGTATTTT
abundance: -; d_gene: -; v_gene: TRBV11-2; j_gene: TRBJ2-7; CDR3aa: CATQVGRIDYEQYF; CDR3nt: TGTGCCACTCAGGTGGGCAGGATAGACTACGAGCAGTACTTC
abundance: -; d_gene: TRBD1; v_gene: TRBV4-3; j_gene: TRBJ2-5; CDR3aa: CASSQSIDRGGETQYF; CDR3nt: TGCGCCAGCAGCCAGAGCATTGACAGGGGTGGGGAGACCCAGTACTTC
abundance: few; d_gene: TRBD1; v_gene: TRBV6-5; j_gene: TRBJ1-2; CDR3aa: CASSYGTGDNGYTF; CDR3nt: TGTGCCAGCAGTTACGGGACAGGGGACAATGGCTACACCTTC
abundance: -; d_gene: -; v_gene: TRBV6-1; j_gene: TRBJ2-5; CDR3aa: CASSELGGGEETQYF; CDR3nt: TGTGCCAGCAGTGAATTAGGGGGAGGGGAAGAGACCCAGTACTTC
abundance: -; d_gene: -; v_gene: TRBV9; j_gene: TRBJ2-1; CDR3aa: CASSLAVEQFF; CDR3nt: TGTGCCAGCAGTTTAGCGGTGGAACAGTTCTTC
abundance: -; d_gene: -; v_gene: TRBV5-4; j_gene: TRBJ1-2; CDR3aa: CASSLNQANGYTF; CDR3nt: TGTGCCAGCAGCTTGAACCAGGCAAATGGCTACACCTTC
abundance: -; d_gene: TRBD1; v_gene: TRBV10-3; j_gene: TRBJ1-5; CDR3aa: CAIGGGTGGSNQPQHF; CDR3nt: TGTGCCATCGGGGGGGGGACAGGGGGCAGTAATCAGCCCCAGCATTTT
abundance: -; d_gene: TRBD1; v_gene: TRBV6-5; j_gene: TRBJ1-4; CDR3aa: CASSYSDRGEKLFF; CDR3nt: TGTGCCAGCAGTTACTCCGACAGGGGTGAAAAACTGTTTTTT
abundance: -; d_gene: -; v_gene: TRBV2; j_gene: TRBJ1-5; CDR3aa: CASSVEGASQPQHF; CDR3nt: TGTGCCAGCAGTGTTGAAGGGGCAAGTCAGCCCCAGCATTTT
abundance: -; d_gene: TRBD2; v_gene: TRBV5-4; j_gene: TRBJ2-3; CDR3aa: CASSKAGEGYTQYF; CDR3nt: TGTGCCAGCAGCAAAGCGGGAGAGGGGTATACGCAGTATTTT
abundance: -; d_gene: -; v_gene: TRBV5-1; j_gene: TRBJ1-4; CDR3aa: CASSSRGTNEKLFF; CDR3nt: TGCGCCAGCAGCTCGCGGGGCACTAATGAAAAACTGTTTTTT
abundance: once; d_gene: -; v_gene: TRBV11-2; j_gene: TRBJ1-1; CDR3aa: CASSFYRTEAFF; CDR3nt: TGTGCCAGCAGCTTTTATAGGACTGAAGCTTTCTTT
abundance: once; d_gene: -; v_gene: TRBV10-1; j_gene: TRBJ2-7; CDR3aa: CASSPGRGLEQYF; CDR3nt: TGCGCCAGCAGTCCCGGGAGAGGACTCGAGCAGTACTTC
abundance: once; d_gene: -; v_gene: TRBV9; j_gene: TRBJ2-6; CDR3aa: CASSVARSGANVLTF; CDR3nt: TGTGCCAGCAGCGTAGCCCGCTCTGGGGCCAACGTCCTGACTTTC
abundance: -; d_gene: -; v_gene: TRBV6-5; j_gene: TRBJ2-2; CDR3aa: CASSRDSITGELFF; CDR3nt: TGTGCCAGCAGTCGAGACTCCATCACCGGGGAGCTGTTTTTT
abundance: -; d_gene: TRBD1; v_gene: TRBV5-1; j_gene: TRBJ1-5; CDR3aa: CASSLTGAYSNQPQHF; CDR3nt: TGCGCCAGCAGCTTGACAGGGGCTTATAGCAATCAGCCCCAGCATTTT
abundance: -; d_gene: -; v_gene: TRBV5-6; j_gene: TRBJ2-6; CDR3aa: CASSLLGANVLTF; CDR3nt: TGTGCCAGCAGCTTGCTCGGGGCCAACGTCCTGACTTTC
abundance: -; d_gene: -; v_gene: TRBV2; j_gene: TRBJ2-5; CDR3aa: CASSERTSMRETQYF; CDR3nt: TGTGCCAGCAGCGAGAGGACAAGCATGAGGGAGACCCAGTACTTC
abundance: -; d_gene: TRBD1; v_gene: TRBV28; j_gene: TRBJ2-7; CDR3aa: CASTPGQGVYEQYF; CDR3nt: TGTGCCAGCACCCCCGGACAGGGGGTCTACGAGCAGTACTTC
abundance: -; d_gene: TRBD1; v_gene: TRBV28; j_gene: TRBJ1-1; CDR3aa: CASSSRQGRHTEAFF; CDR3nt: TGTGCCAGCAGTTCCAGACAGGGGCGACACACTGAAGCTTTCTTT
abundance: -; d_gene: -; v_gene: TRBV19; j_gene: TRBJ1-5; CDR3aa: CASSPTHDSNQPQHF; CDR3nt: TGTGCCAGTAGTCCAACCCACGATAGCAATCAGCCCCAGCATTTT
abundance: -; d_gene: TRBD1; v_gene: TRBV6-1; j_gene: TRBJ2-3; CDR3aa: CASSPRDRASNTQYF; CDR3nt: TGTGCCAGCAGTCCCCGGGACAGGGCATCCAATACGCAGTATTTT
abundance: -; d_gene: TRBD1; v_gene: TRBV30; j_gene: TRBJ1-1; CDR3aa: CAWSQTGGWTFF; CDR3nt: TGTGCCTGGAGTCAGACAGGGGGCTGGACTTTCTTT
abundance: -; d_gene: TRBD2; v_gene: TRBV4-3; j_gene: TRBJ2-7; CDR3aa: CASSQGGGGRTYEQYF; CDR3nt: TGCGCCAGCAGCCAAGGGGGCGGGGGGCGAACCTACGAGCAGTACTTC
abundance: -; d_gene: -; v_gene: TRBV7-2; j_gene: TRBJ2-7; CDR3aa: CASSLVNPYEQYF; CDR3nt: TGTGCCAGCAGCTTAGTTAACCCCTACGAGCAGTACTTC
abundance: -; d_gene: TRBD1; v_gene: TRBV29-1; j_gene: TRBJ2-1; CDR3aa: CSVGKTTGMGYNEQFF; CDR3nt: TGCAGCGTTGGGAAAACGACAGGGATGGGCTACAATGAGCAGTTCTTC
abundance: -; d_gene: TRBD1; v_gene: TRBV5-1; j_gene: TRBJ2-5; CDR3aa: CASRLGDRGFQETQYF; CDR3nt: TGCGCCAGCAGATTGGGGGACAGGGGCTTCCAAGAGACCCAGTACTTC
abundance: once; d_gene: -; v_gene: TRBV6-5; j_gene: TRBJ1-2; CDR3aa: CATRKVGYTF; CDR3nt: TGTGCCACCAGGAAAGTCGGCTACACCTTC
abundance: -; d_gene: -; v_gene: TRBV18; j_gene: TRBJ1-1; CDR3aa: CASSGENTEAFF; CDR3nt: TGTGCCAGCTCAGGGGAAAACACTGAAGCTTTCTTT
abundance: -; d_gene: TRBD2; v_gene: TRBV15; j_gene: TRBJ2-1; CDR3aa: CATSTLAGRANEQFF; CDR3nt: TGTGCCACCAGCACCCTAGCGGGACGAGCAAATGAGCAGTTCTTC
abundance: -; d_gene: -; v_gene: TRBV5-1; j_gene: TRBJ1-2; CDR3aa: CASSLSMDHGYTF; CDR3nt: TGCGCCAGCAGCTTGTCTATGGATCATGGCTACACCTTC
abundance: -; d_gene: TRBD1; v_gene: TRBV18; j_gene: TRBJ1-2; CDR3aa: CASSPQGQGPSNYGYTF; CDR3nt: TGTGCCAGCTCACCCCAAGGACAGGGTCCATCAAACTATGGCTACACCTTC